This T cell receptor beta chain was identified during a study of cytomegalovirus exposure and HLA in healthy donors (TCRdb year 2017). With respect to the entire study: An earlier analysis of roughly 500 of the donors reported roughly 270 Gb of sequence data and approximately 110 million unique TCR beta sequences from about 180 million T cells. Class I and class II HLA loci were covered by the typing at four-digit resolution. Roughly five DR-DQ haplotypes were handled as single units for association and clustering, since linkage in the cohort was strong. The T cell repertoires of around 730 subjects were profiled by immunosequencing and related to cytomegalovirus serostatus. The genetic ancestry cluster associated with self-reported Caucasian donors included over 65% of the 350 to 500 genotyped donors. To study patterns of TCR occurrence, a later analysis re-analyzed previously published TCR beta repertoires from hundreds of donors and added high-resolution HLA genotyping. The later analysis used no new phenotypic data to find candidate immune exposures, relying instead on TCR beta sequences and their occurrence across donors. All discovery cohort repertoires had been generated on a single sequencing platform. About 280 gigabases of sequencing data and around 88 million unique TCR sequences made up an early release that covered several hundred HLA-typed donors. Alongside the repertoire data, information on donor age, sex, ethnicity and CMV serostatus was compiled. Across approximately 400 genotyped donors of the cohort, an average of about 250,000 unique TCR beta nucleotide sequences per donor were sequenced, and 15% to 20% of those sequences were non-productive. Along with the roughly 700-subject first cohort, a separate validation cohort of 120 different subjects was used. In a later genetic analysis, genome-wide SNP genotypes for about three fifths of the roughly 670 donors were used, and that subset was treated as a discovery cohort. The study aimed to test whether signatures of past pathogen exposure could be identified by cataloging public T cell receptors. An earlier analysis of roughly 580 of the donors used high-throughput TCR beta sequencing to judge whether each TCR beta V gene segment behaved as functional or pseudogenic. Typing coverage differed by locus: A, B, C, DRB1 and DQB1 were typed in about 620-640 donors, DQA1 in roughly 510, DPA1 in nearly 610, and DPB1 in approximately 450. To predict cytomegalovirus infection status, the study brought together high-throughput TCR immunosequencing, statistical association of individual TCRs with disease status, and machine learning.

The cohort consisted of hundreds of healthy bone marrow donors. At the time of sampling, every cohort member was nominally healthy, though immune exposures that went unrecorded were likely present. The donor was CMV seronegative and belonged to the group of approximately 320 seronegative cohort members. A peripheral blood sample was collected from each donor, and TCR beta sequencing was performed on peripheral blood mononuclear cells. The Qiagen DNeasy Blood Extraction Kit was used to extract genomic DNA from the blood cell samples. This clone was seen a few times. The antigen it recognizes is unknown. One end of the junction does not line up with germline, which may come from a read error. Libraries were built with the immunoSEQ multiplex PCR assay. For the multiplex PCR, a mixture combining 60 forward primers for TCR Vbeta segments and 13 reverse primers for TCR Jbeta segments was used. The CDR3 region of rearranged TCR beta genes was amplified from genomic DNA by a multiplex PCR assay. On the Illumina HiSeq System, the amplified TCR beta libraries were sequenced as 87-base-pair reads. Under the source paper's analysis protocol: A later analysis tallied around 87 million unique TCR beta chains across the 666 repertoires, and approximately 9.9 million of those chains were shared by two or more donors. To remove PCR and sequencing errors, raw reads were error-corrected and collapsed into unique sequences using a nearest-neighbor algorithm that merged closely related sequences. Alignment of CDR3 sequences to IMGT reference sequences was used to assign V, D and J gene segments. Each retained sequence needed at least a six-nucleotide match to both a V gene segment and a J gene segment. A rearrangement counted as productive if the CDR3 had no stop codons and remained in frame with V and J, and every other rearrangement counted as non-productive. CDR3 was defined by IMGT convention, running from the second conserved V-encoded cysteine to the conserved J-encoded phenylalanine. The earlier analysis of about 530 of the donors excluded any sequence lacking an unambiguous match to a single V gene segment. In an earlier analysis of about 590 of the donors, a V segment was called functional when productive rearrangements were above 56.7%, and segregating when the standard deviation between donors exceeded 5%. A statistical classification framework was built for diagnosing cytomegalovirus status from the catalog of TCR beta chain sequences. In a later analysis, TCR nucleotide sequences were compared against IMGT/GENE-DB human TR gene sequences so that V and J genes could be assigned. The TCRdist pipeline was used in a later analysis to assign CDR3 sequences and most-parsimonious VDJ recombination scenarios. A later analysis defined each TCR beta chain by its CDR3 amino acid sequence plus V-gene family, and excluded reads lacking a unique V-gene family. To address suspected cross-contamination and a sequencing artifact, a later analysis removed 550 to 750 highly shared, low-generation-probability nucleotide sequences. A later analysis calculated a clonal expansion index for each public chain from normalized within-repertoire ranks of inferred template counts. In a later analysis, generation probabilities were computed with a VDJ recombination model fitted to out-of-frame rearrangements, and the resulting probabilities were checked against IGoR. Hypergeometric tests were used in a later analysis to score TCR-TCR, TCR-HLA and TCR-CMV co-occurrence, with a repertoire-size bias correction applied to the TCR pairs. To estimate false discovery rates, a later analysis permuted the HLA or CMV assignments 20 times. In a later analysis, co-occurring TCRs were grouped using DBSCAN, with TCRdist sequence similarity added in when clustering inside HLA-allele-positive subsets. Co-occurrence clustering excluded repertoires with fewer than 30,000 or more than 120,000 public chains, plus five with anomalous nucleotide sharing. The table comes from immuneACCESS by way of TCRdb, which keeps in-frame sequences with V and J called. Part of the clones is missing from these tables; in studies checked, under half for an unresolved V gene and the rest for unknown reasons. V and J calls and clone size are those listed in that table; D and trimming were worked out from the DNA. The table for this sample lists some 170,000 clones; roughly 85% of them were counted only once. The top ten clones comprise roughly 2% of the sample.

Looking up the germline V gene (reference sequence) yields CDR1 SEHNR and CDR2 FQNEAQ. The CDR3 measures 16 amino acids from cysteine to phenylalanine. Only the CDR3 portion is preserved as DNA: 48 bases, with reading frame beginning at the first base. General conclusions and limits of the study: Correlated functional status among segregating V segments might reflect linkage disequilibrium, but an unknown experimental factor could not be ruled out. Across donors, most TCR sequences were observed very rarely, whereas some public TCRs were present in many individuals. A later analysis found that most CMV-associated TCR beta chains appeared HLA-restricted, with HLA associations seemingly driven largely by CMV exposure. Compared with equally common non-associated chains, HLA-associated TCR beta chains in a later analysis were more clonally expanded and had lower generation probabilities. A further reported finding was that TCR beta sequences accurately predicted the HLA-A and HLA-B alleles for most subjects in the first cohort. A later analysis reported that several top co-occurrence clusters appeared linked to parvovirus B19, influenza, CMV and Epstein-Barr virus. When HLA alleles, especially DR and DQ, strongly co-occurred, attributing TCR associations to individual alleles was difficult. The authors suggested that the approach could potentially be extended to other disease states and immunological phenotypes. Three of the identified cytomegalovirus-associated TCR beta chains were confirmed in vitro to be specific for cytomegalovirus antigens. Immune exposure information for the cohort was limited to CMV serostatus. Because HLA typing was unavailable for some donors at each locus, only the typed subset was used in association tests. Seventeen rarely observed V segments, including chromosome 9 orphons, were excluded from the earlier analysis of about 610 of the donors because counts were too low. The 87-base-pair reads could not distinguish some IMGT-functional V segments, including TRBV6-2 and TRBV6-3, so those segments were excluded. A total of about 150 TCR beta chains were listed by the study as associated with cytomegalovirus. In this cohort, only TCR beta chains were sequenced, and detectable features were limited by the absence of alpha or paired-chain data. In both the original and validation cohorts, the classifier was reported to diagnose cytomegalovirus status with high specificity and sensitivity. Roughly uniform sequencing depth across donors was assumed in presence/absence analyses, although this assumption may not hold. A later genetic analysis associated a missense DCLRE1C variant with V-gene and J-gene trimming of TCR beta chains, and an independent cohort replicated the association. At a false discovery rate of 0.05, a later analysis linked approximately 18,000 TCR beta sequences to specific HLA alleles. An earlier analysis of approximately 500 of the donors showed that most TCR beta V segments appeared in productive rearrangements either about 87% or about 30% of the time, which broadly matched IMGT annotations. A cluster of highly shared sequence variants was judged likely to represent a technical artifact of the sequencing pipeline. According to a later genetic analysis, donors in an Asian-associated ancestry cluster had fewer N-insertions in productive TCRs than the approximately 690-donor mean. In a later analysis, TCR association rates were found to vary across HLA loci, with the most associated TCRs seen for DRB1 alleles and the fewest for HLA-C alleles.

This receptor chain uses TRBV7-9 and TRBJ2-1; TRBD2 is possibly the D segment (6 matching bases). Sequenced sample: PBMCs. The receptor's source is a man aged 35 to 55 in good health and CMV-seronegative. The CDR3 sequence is CSSSLVGSGSYNEQFF. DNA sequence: TGTTCCAGCAGCTTAGTGGGTAGCGGATCCTACAATGAGCAGTTCTTC.